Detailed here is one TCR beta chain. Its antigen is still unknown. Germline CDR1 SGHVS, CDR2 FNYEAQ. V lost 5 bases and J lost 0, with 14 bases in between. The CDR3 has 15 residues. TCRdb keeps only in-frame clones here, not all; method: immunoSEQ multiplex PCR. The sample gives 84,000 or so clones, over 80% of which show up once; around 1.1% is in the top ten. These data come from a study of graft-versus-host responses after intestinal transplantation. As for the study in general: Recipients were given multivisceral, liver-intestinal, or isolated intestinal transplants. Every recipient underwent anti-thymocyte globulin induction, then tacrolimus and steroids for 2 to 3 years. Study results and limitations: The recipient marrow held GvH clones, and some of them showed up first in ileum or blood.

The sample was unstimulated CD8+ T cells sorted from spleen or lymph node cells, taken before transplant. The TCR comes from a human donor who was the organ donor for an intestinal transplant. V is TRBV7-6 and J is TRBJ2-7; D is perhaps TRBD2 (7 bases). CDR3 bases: TGTGCCAGCAGCGCCAGAGGGGGGGTCTCCTACGAGCAGTACTTC. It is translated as CASSARGGVSYEQYF.